This T cell receptor beta chain was sequenced in a study of cytomegalovirus exposure and HLA in healthy donors. CDR1 is GTSNPN and CDR2 is SVGIG in the germline V gene (reference sequence). Deletions cut 2 bases from V and 3 bases from J, with 5 bases between. This CDR3 has 12 amino acids. This PCR relied on a set of 60 Vbeta primers and 13 Jbeta primers. Produced via immunoSEQ multiplex PCR; TCRdb's table is partial and in-frame only. The sample lists 100,000 to 150,000 clones, around 76% seen once, with approximately 7% in the top ten. This receptor was taken from a male donor in good health and CMV-seronegative. Sequencing was performed on PBMCs. The chain couples TRBV30 to TRBJ1-3; no clear D. CDR3 sequence reads: CAWSRGGNTIYF. Written as DNA, the CDR3 is TGTGCCTGGAGTCGCGGTGGAAACACCATATATTTT.